This TCR beta chain emerged from a study of blood T cell repertoires in COVID-19. The protocol was immunoSEQ multiplex PCR, while the TCRdb copy is restricted to in-frame clones and leaves out a portion. The sample records hundreds of thousands of clones, roughly 87% being singletons. Looked up from germline, CDR1 is SGHTA and CDR2 is FQGNSA. The CDR3 loop spans 16 amino acids. The trim removed 6 bases at V and 2 bases at J, leaving 8 bases unmatched. The sample comprised PBMCs or T cells enriched from blood (not recorded which). This sequence originates from a woman younger than 45 who had recovered from COVID-19. This sequence joins TRBV7-2 and TRBJ1-5; 9 bases align to TRBD1. The CDR3 protein is CASRPSTGGGNQPQHF. Here the CDR3 DNA reads TGTGCCAGCAGACCCTCCACAGGGGGCGGCAATCAGCCCCAGCATTTT.